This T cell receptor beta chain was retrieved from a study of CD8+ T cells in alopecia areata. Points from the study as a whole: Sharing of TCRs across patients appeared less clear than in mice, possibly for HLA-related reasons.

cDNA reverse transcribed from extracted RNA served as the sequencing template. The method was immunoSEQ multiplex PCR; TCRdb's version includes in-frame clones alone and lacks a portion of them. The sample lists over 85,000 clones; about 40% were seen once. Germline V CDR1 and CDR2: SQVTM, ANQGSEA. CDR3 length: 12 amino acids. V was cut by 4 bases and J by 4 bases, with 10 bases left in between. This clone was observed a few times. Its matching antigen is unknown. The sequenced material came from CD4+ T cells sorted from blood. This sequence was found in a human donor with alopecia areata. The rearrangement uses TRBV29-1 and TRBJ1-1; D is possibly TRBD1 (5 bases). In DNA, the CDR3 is TGCAGCGTTGGGGGCAGGGCCACTGAAGCTTTCTTT. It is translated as CSVGGRATEAFF.